This T cell receptor beta chain was documented in a study of T cell changes during pregnancy in multiple sclerosis (dated by TCRdb to the late 2010s). As for the study more broadly: The study looked at changes in the T cell repertoire across pregnancy in women with multiple sclerosis.

A distance of 18 bases separates the germline ends of V and J, which lose 3 bases and 1 base respectively. Counted from cysteine to phenylalanine, this CDR3 has 17 amino acids. The DNA shown is the 51-base CDR3, in frame from base 1. CDR1 SGDLS and CDR2 YYNGEE were looked up in the germline V gene. Libraries were built with the immunoSEQ multiplex PCR assay. In its TCRdb copy, this immuneACCESS table keeps in-frame sequences only and misses some clones. Where compared with another copy, unresolved V genes explain less than half of these, and the others have no known cause. The sample yields approximately 93,000 clones; 75% to 95% were counted once. Together, the top ten hold approximately 0.97% of the sample. To note about this clone: There is no known antigen for this receptor. It has no much larger one-base neighbor in the sample; base qualities were not kept.

This specimen consisted of peripheral blood, obtained before pregnancy. This receptor chain uses TRBV9 and TRBJ2-3; 6 matching bases give a weak D call of TRBD2. The origin of this receptor is a female donor with multiple sclerosis, enrolled in a pregnancy study. CDR3 sequence: CASSGSGKGRRTDTQYF. The sequenced DNA is TGTGCCAGCAGCGGATCCGGAAAGGGGAGGCGCACAGATACGCAGTATTTT.